Below, 32 T cell receptor beta chains from the same sample are listed, as sequenced in a study of T cells in Graves' hyperthyroidism and ophthalmopathy. RNA transcripts provided the source from which TCR beta CDR3 regions were amplified. The study used the HTBI primer set for a first-round RT-PCR of the TCR CDR3. TCRdb used MiXCR to reprocess the multiplex PCR reads, holding one entry per CDR3 protein. The repertoire holds around 660,000 distinct CDR3 sequences, over 40% seen once, with approximately 7.2% in the top ten. What was sequenced was peripheral blood or thyroid tissue (not recorded which). The receptors were gathered from an adult man with Graves' disease, either hyperthyroidism or ophthalmopathy (not recorded which).

CDR3 bases: TGTGCCAGCAGTGAAGGCGGGGGCAGCGGTGAGCAGTTCTTC. Amino acid sequence: CASSEGGGSGEQFF. The chain carries TRBV2 and TRBJ2-7; maybe TRBD2 (7 bases). The J call may be mistaken, given a closer DNA end match to TRBJ2-1. Germline V gene data show CDR1 as SNHLY and CDR2 as FYNNEI. This CDR3 spans 14 amino acids.

This clonotype was seen a few times. The genes are TRBV2 and TRBJ1-4; D unclear. Germline CDR1 and CDR2: SNHLY and FYNNEI. This CDR3 contains 13 residues. V lost 8 bases and J lost 5, with 12 bases in between. CDR3 in amino acids: CASRTGTNEKLFF. The CDR3 DNA is TGTGCCAGCCGGACCGGAACCAATGAAAAACTGTTTTTT.

This clonotype was seen repeatedly, ten times or more. In DNA form, the CDR3 reads TGTGCCAGCATCCGCGACAGCTCTGGAAACACCATATATTTT. Translating it yields CASIRDSSGNTIYF. V gene TRBV6-6 combines with J gene TRBJ1-3; TRBD1 might be the D (5 bases). The V end lost 7 bases, the J end lost 0 bases, and 10 bases lay between the germline ends. Germline V CDR1 and CDR2: MNHNY, SVGAGI (reference sequence). The CDR3 runs 14 residues.

This clonotype was counted at least ten times. This rearrangement joins TRBV2 to TRBJ1-4, with 8 nucleotides matching TRBD1. Germline loops: CDR1 SNHLY, CDR2 FYNNEI. The CDR3 consists of 15 residues. The V segment lost 5 bases and the J segment 4 bases; nucleotides outside the gene matches: 6. As DNA, the CDR3 is TGTGCCAGCAGTTCGACAGGGGCGTTTAATGAAAAACTGTTTTTT. Translation: CASSSTGAFNEKLFF.

The sample holds a few counts of this clonotype. The rearrangement uses TRBV7-3 and TRBJ1-6; 9 positions agree with TRBD1. The CDR3 extends over 15 amino acids. Germline assignment: CDR1 SGHTA and CDR2 FQGTGA. V was clipped by 5 bases and J by 7 bases; unmatched bases: 6. CDR3 DNA: TGTGCCAGCAGCCAAGGGGACAGGGAAAATTCACCCCTCCACTTT. Translated: CASSQGDRENSPLHF.

The chain carries TRBV9 and TRBJ2-2; maybe TRBD1 (5 bases). Germline loops: CDR1 SGDLS, CDR2 YYNGEE. V lost 0 bases to trimming and J lost 4 bases, with 7 bases between them. The CDR3 runs 14 residues. The CDR3 reads CASSVGQSTGELFF. The CDR3 nucleotides read TGTGCCAGCAGCGTAGGACAGAGCACCGGGGAGCTGTTTTTT. Combining the CDR3 with reference TRBV9 and TRBJ2-2 gives the whole variable domain DSGVTQTPKHLITATGQRVTLRCSPRSGDLSVYWYQQSLDQGLQFLIQYYNGEERAKGNILERFSAQQFPDLHSELNLSSLELGDSALYFCASSVGQSTGELFFGEGSRLTVL.

This clonotype was seen at least ten times. The CDR3 reads CASSDGLAYEQYF. The DNA of the CDR3 is TGTGCCAGCAGCGACGGACTAGCCTACGAGCAGTACTTC. The chain uses TRBV9 and TRBJ2-7, with 7 bases identical to TRBD2. The CDR3 extends over 13 amino acids. V gave up 3 bases and J gave up 2 bases; unmatched junction bases: 2. Germline CDR1 and CDR2: SGDLS and YYNGEE. Full variable domain (remainder filled in from reference TRBV9 and TRBJ2-7): DSGVTQTPKHLITATGQRVTLRCSPRSGDLSVYWYQQSLDQGLQFLIQYYNGEERAKGNILERFSAQQFPDLHSELNLSSLELGDSALYFCASSDGLAYEQYFGPGTRLTVT.

J is TRBJ2-5 and V is TRBV2, with 10 bases aligning to TRBD1. The V gene's germline CDR1 is SNHLY and CDR2 FYNNEI. The CDR3 extends over 14 amino acids. Trimming cost V 9 bases and J 5 bases; bases outside gene matches: 9. CDR3 DNA sequence: TGTGCCAGTAGCCAAGGACAGGGGGTTGAGACCCAGTACTTC. This encodes CASSQGQGVETQYF.

The chain uses TRBV29-1 and TRBJ2-7, with D possibly being TRBD1 or TRBD2 (5 bases each). Germline CDR1 is SQVTM and CDR2 is ANQGSEA. V was clipped by 3 bases and J by 3 bases, with 18 bases between them. The length of the CDR3 is 15 residues. The CDR3 DNA sequence: TGCAGCGTTGACTCAGGGAGACGGGGTGGCTACGAGCAGTACTTC. Protein sequence: CSVDSGRRGGYEQYF.

This chain links TRBV11-1 with TRBJ2-5; TRBD1 agrees at 11 bases. Germline CDR1 SGHAT, CDR2 FQDESV (reference sequence). CDR3 size: 15 residues. V lost 5 bases, J lost 5 bases, and 7 bases stayed unmatched. CDR3 protein: CASSAWTGGEETQYF. The CDR3 DNA reads as TGTGCCAGCAGCGCATGGACAGGGGGCGAGGAGACCCAGTACTTC.

The table lists this clonotype with a few counts. The chain has TRBV12-3 or TRBV12-4 and TRBJ2-7; D may match TRBD1 or TRBD2 (6 bases each). This CDR3 contains 13 residues. V lost 6 bases and J lost 2, with 11 bases in between. The CDR3 protein is CASSPGAAYEQYF. CDR3 nucleotides: TGTGCCAGCAGCCCGGGGGCGGCCTACGAGCAGTACTTC.

A word on this clonotype: At one boundary the junction diverges from the germline segment, which might be a read error. This CDR3 reads CATSESGTLDEKLFF. CDR3 coding DNA: TGTGCCACCAGTGAGTCCGGGACCCTTGATGAAAAACTGTTTTTT. The chain uses TRBV10-3 and TRBJ1-4, with a weak D call TRBD1 (5 bases). This CDR3 has 15 residues. CDR1 ENHRY and CDR2 SYGVKD come from the germline V gene.

This clonotype was seen only a few times. Sequence at one end of the junction differs from germline and may be a read error. The chain is built from TRBV20-1 and TRBJ1-2; 8 bases are shared with TRBD1. The CDR3 length is 16 residues. Per the germline V gene, CDR1 is DFQATT and CDR2 is SNEGSKA (reference sequence). The CDR3 loop is CSTREGRTGISYGYTF. The CDR3 bases are TGCAGTACTAGGGAGGGTAGGACAGGGATTAGCTATGGCTACACCTTC.

The chain uses TRBV15 and TRBJ2-7; 8 bases align to TRBD1. CDR1 is LNHNV and CDR2 is YYDKDF in the germline V gene (reference sequence). The CDR3 sequence is 14 residues long. With 8 bases clipped from V and 0 bases from J, the junction kept 6 bases outside the gene matches. In DNA, the CDR3 is TGTGCCACCGCCGGGACAGGTAACTCCTACGAGCAGTACTTC. Its translation is CATAGTGNSYEQYF.

This clonotype was detected only a few times. At one of its ends the junction is not consistent with the germline gene, which may arise from a read error. This rearrangement joins TRBV7-8 to TRBJ1-5, with 8 bases that match TRBD1. Germline-derived CDR1 and CDR2 are SGHVS and FQNEAQ. The CDR3 covers 16 residues. The CDR3 sequence: CASSFGRDRGKQPQHF. Here the CDR3 DNA reads TGTGCCAGCAGTTTTGGAAGAGACAGGGGCAAGCAGCCCCAGCATTTT.

In this sample, this clonotype turned up many times. This rearrangement joins TRBV2 to TRBJ2-5; weak D call: TRBD1 (5 bases). Germline loops: CDR1 SNHLY, CDR2 FYNNEI. The ends were cut back, 4 bases at V and 5 bases at J, with 8 bases in the middle. The CDR3 is 12 residues long. For the CDR3, the DNA is TGTGCCAGCAGTGCTCACAGGGAGACCCAGTACTTC. Translation gives CASSAHRETQYF.

This clonotype was picked up a small number of times. One end of the junction does not line up with germline, which may come from a read error. The V call is TRBV7-9, the J call TRBJ1-2; D remains unclear. In germline, CDR1 is SEHNR, CDR2 FQNEAQ (reference sequence). This CDR3 region has 17 residues. The CDR3 loop reads CASSPPPRRNILYGYTF. Here the CDR3 DNA reads TGCGCCAGCAGCCCGCCCCCGCGACGGAACATTCTCTATGGCTACACCTTC.

The rearrangement joins TRBV20-1 to TRBJ1-3, with unresolved D. V lost 1 base, J lost 2 bases, and 6 bases lay in between. Per germline, CDR1 DFQATT and CDR2 SNEGSKA (reference sequence). The CDR3 consists of 13 residues. DNA of the CDR3: TGCAGTGCTAGAGGGGAGACTGGAAACACCATATATTTT. Its translation is CSARGETGNTIYF.

This clonotype was picked up a small number of times. The chain has TRBV7-2 and TRBJ1-4; no clear D gene. The CDR3 loop spans 13 amino acids. The germline CDR1 and CDR2 sequences are SGHTA and FQGNSA. V gave up 2 bases and J gave up 10 bases, with 11 bases separating them. DNA of the CDR3: TGTGCCAGCAGCTTAAAAGGTTCGTCAAAACTGTTTTTT. Translation gives CASSLKGSSKLFF.

This clonotype has just a few counts. Just one base apart from a much larger clone, this may be a read error. J is TRBJ1-5 and V is TRBV7-8; TRBD1 matches at 9 bases. Germline V gene lookup returns CDR1 SGHVS and CDR2 FQNEAQ. J was trimmed by 1 base and V by 1 base; bases with no gene match: 2. The CDR3 loop spans 16 amino acids. The CDR3 spells CASSLGTGESNQPQHF. The DNA for the CDR3 is TGTGCCAGCAGCTTAGGGACAGGGGAAAGCAATCAGCCCCAGCATTTT. The whole variable domain, filled in from reference TRBV7-8 and TRBJ1-5, reads GAGVSQSPRYKVAKRGQDVALRCDPISGHVSLFWYQQALGQGPEFLTYFQNEAQLDKSGLPSDRFFAERPEGSVSTLKIQRTQQEDSAVYLCASSLGTGESNQPQHFGDGTRLSIL.

The chain is built from TRBV7-2 and TRBJ1-6; 7 positions match TRBD1. Germline trimming cut 4 bases from V and 10 bases from J; bases unmatched to any gene: 7. Germline CDR1 and CDR2: SGHTA and FQGNSA. CDR3 length equals 14 residues. DNA of the CDR3: TGTGCCAGCAGCTCGACAGGGTTTAAGTCACCCCTCCACTTT. Encoded protein: CASSSTGFKSPLHF.

Of note for this clonotype: This may arise from a read error, as a much more abundant clone is one base away. The CDR3 DNA reads TGCGCCAGCAGTGGGGGACCGGCGGGCAATCAGCCCCAGCATTTT. It codes for CASSGGPAGNQPQHF. The chain is built from TRBV10-1 and TRBJ1-5, with D possibly matching TRBD1 (5 bases). The CDR3 has 15 residues. Trimming left V 4 bases short and J 2 bases short, with 12 bases between. Germline lookup yields CDR1 WNHNN and CDR2 SYGVQD (reference sequence).

Here the CDR3 reads CASRIDINYGYTF. The CDR3 DNA follows: TGTGCCAGCAGGATCGACATTAACTATGGCTACACCTTC. The V call is TRBV6-5, the J call TRBJ1-2; D unresolved. Germline loops: CDR1 MNHEY, CDR2 SVGAGI. V lost 6 bases, J lost 1 base, and 9 bases lay in between. This CDR3 is 13 amino acids long.

The rearrangement links TRBV7-9 to TRBJ1-1; no clear D. Germline CDR1 and CDR2: SEHNR and FQNEAQ (reference sequence). The CDR3 has 18 residues. Trimming took off 3 bases at V and 0 bases at J, with 20 bases between the two ends. The CDR3 nucleotides are TGTGCCAGCAGCTTGGACGTTCCTCCAAGACTCTTGAACACTGAAGCTTTCTTT. Amino acids: CASSLDVPPRLLNTEAFF.

With respect to this clonotype: A read error may produce the germline difference seen at one junction end. V and J are TRBV7-8 and TRBJ2-7; D possibly corresponds to TRBD1 (5 bases). The CDR3 is 14 amino acids. In germline, CDR1 is SGHVS, CDR2 FQNEAQ. The CDR3 sequence is CASSYSAGPYERYF. CDR3 nucleotides: TGTGCCAGCAGTTACTCTGCAGGGCCCTACGAGCGGTACTTC.

V gene TRBV7-9 combines with J gene TRBJ2-5; TRBD2 is a possible D gene (6 bases). Trimming removed 3 bases from V and 9 bases from J, with 11 bases in between. The CDR3 is 12 amino acids. Germline-derived CDR1 and CDR2 are SEHNR and FQNEAQ (reference sequence). CDR3 coding DNA: TGTGCCAGCAGCTTGGGGGGTCAGCCCCAGTACTTC. Encoded protein: CASSLGGQPQYF.

This clonotype was recorded many times. The rearrangement joins TRBV14 to TRBJ2-5; D is uncertain. V dropped 0 bases and J dropped 5 bases, with 7 bases sitting between them. The CDR3 runs 13 residues. Looked up from germline, CDR1 is SGHDN and CDR2 is FVKESK. DNA of the CDR3: TGTGCCAGCAGCCAAGATGTCGTGGAGACCCAGTACTTC. It encodes CASSQDVVETQYF.

A word on this clonotype: One junction end does not reproduce the germline sequence, and a read error may be involved. The J gene is TRBJ1-2, the V gene TRBV6-5; unclear D gene. From germline, CDR1 is MNHEY and CDR2 SVGAGI. The CDR3 sequence is 12 residues long. CDR3 protein: CAISYPGYGYTF. Here the CDR3 DNA reads TGTGCCATCAGTTACCCAGGCTATGGCTACACCTTC.

The chain is built from TRBV19 and TRBJ1-5; TRBD1 agrees at 7 bases. After removal of 2 bases from V and 0 bases from J, the junction contained 4 bases not matched to a gene. CDR1 and CDR2 (germline): LNHDA, SQIVND (reference sequence). This CDR3 region has 16 residues. CDR3 loop: CASSIWDSNSNQPQHF. The CDR3, as DNA: TGTGCCAGTAGTATATGGGACAGTAATAGCAATCAGCCCCAGCATTTT. The entire variable domain, with the rest obtained from reference TRBV19 and TRBJ1-5, is as follows: DGGITQSPKYLFRKEGQNVTLSCEQNLNHDAMYWYRQDPGQGLRLIYYSQIVNDFQKGDIAEGYSVSREKKESFPLTVTSAQKNPTAFYLCASSIWDSNSNQPQHFGDGTRLSIL.

The chain joins TRBV5-1 to TRBJ2-7, with 8 bases that match TRBD1. J gave up 6 bases and V 3 bases, and 11 bases lay outside the gene matches. CDR3 length equals 15 residues. The germline gives CDR1 SGHRS, CDR2 YFSETQ. For the CDR3, the DNA is TGCGCCAGCAGCTCAGACAGGGGCAAAGGAACCGAGCAGTACTTC. This codes for CASSSDRGKGTEQYF. The complete variable domain, with remaining parts taken from reference TRBV5-1 and TRBJ2-7, reads KAGVTQTPRYLIKTRGQQVTLSCSPISGHRSVSWYQQTPGQGLQFLFEYFSETQRNKGNFPGRFSGRQFSNSRSEMNVSTLELGDSALYLCASSSDRGKGTEQYFGPGTRLTVT.

The chain recombines TRBV14 with TRBJ1-1, with D unresolved. This CDR3 has 15 residues. Trimming took 4 bases from V and 3 from J, leaving 15 bases between them. CDR1 and CDR2 from the germline V gene are SGHDN and FVKESK. The DNA of the CDR3 is TGTGCCAGCAGCCCGTATAATCGTTGGGACACTGAAGCTTTCTTT. It translates to CASSPYNRWDTEAFF.

The chain links TRBV10-2 to TRBJ2-7, with D unclear. V shed 4 bases and J shed 6 bases, with 13 bases lying between them. The CDR3 is 13 residues long. Germline assignment: CDR1 WSHSY and CDR2 SAAADI. The CDR3: CASSAAHNREQYF. The CDR3 DNA is TGCGCCAGCAGTGCCGCTCATAATCGCGAGCAGTACTTC.